This passage covers 20 T cell receptor beta chains from one sample sequenced in a study of control samples from healthy donors and cancer patients (TCRdb year 2020). The library was obtained by the immunoSEQ multiplex PCR assay. The table comes from immuneACCESS by way of TCRdb, which keeps in-frame sequences with V and J called. Part of the clones is missing from these tables; in studies checked, under half for an unresolved V gene and the rest for unknown reasons. The sample includes under 300,000 clones, with about four fifths observed a single time. The biggest ten clones account for about 14% of the sample. The sequenced material came from PBMCs. The receptors come from a woman in her fifties or sixties with lung cancer.

This sequence joins TRBV3-1 (or the pseudogene TRBV3-2) and TRBJ2-2, with 8 positions matching TRBD1. V shed 0 bases and J 5 bases; nucleotides not matched to a gene: 8. The CDR3 has 17 amino acids. Looked up from germline, CDR1 is LGHDT and CDR2 is YNNKEL (reference sequence). In nucleotides, the CDR3 is TGTGCCAGCAGCCAAGATCCTAAAGGACAGGGAACCGGGGAGCTGTTTTTT. Translated, it gives CASSQDPKGQGTGELFF.

The chain employs TRBV14 and TRBJ2-1; no definite D call. Germline CDR1 and CDR2: SGHDN and FVKESK. The CDR3 length is 17 residues. Trimming stripped 0 bases from V and 8 bases from J, with 20 bases between. The CDR3 region has the DNA TGTGCCAGCAGCCAAGAGGTCGTGGTCGGCATAATTGATGAGCAGTTCTTC. Translation gives CASSQEVVVGIIDEQFF.

The V gene is TRBV5-1, the J gene TRBJ2-1; no reliable D call. Trimming took 0 bases from V and 7 from J, leaving 11 bases between them. The CDR3 totals 14 residues. CDR1 is SGHRS and CDR2 is YFSETQ in the germline V gene. CDR3: CASSLAVLGNEQFF. The CDR3 DNA follows: TGCGCCAGCAGCTTGGCCGTCCTTGGGAATGAGCAGTTCTTC.

This clone was detected once. V and J are TRBV7-3 and TRBJ1-2; D is unresolved. The CDR3 spans 13 residues. The germline gives CDR1 SGHTA, CDR2 FQGTGA. Trimming left V 1 base short and J 7 bases short, with 10 bases between. The CDR3, as DNA: TGTGCCAGCAGCTTAATGCCCAACACTGGCTACACCTTC. Protein: CASSLMPNTGYTF.

This chain connects TRBV27 to TRBJ1-1; 7 nucleotides match TRBD1. Per germline, CDR1 MNHEY and CDR2 SMNVEV (reference sequence). CDR3 size: 16 residues. V shed 4 bases, J shed 4 bases, and the junction held 12 bases outside the gene matches. Here the CDR3 DNA reads TGTGCCAGCAGTTCCTACACGGAAGGGGGCATCACTGAAGCTTTCTTT. Its protein product is CASSSYTEGGITEAFF.

V is TRBV28 and J is TRBJ1-2; TRBD1 is a possible D gene (5 bases). Germline V gene sequence: CDR1 MDHEN, CDR2 SYDVKM. This CDR3 region has 14 residues. The V end was cut by 6 bases, the J end by 4 bases, with 15 bases between. CDR3 loop: CASSPGAGSYGYTF. CDR3 bases: TGTGCCAGCAGCCCCGGGGCGGGGTCCTATGGCTACACCTTC.

This clone came up a few times. The V and J genes are TRBV4-1 and TRBJ2-7; a weak D match, TRBD2 (5 bases). Germline CDR1 reads MGHRA; CDR2 reads YSYEKL. This CDR3 is 13 amino acids long. V lost 0 bases to trimming and J lost 9 bases, with 12 bases between them. The CDR3, as DNA: TGCGCCAGCAGCCAAGATGGGTATCGGGGGCAGTACTTC. Amino acids: CASSQDGYRGQYF.

On this clone: This CDR3 is also generated by other DNA sequences in the sample. The gene calls are TRBV19 and TRBJ1-1; 8 bases fit TRBD1. This CDR3 spans 15 amino acids. Germline V CDR1 and CDR2: LNHDA, SQIVND (reference sequence). The J segment lost 6 bases and the V segment lost 6 bases, leaving 12 bases of the junction unmatched. DNA for the CDR3: TGTGCCAGTAGGATCCGAGACAGGGGTCAGGCTGAAGCTTTCTTT. It yields the protein CASRIRDRGQAEAFF.

As DNA, the CDR3 is TGTGCCAGCAGCCCCGGACTAGCGGCCTTATATACGCAGTATTTT. Amino acid sequence: CASSPGLAALYTQYF. The chain employs TRBV7-8 and TRBJ2-3, with TRBD2 identical over 10 bases. This CDR3 spans 15 amino acids. Germline V CDR1 and CDR2: SGHVS, FQNEAQ. V was pared by 5 bases and J by 7 bases, with 9 bases of the junction left unmatched.

The CDR3 is CASSLAPTGNEKLFF. For the CDR3, the DNA is TGCGCCAGCAGCTTGGCTCCGACAGGGAACGAAAAACTGTTTTTT. The chain is built from TRBV5-1 and TRBJ1-4; TRBD1 agrees at 7 bases. The length of the CDR3 is 15 residues. The germline gives CDR1 SGHRS, CDR2 YFSETQ. V lost 0 bases, J lost 8 bases, and 7 bases stayed unmatched.

This clone appeared once. V usage is TRBV5-1 and J usage is TRBJ2-6; 7 positions match TRBD1. CDR1 and CDR2 (germline): SGHRS, YFSETQ. The ends lost 4 bases at V and 2 bases at J; junction bases unmatched: 3. The CDR3 spans 15 residues. The CDR3 region has the DNA TGCGCCAGCAGCCAAGACAGGGCTGGGGCCAACGTCCTGACTTTC. Protein sequence: CASSQDRAGANVLTF.

This clone appeared once. The gene calls are TRBV5-1 and TRBJ2-1, with D perhaps matching TRBD2 (5 bases). The germline V gene has CDR1 SGHRS and CDR2 YFSETQ. Trimming took 5 bases from V and 5 from J, leaving 17 bases between them. The CDR3 runs to 15 residues. CDR3 DNA: TGCGCCAGCAGTCTCGGGGATCCGGTCAACAATGAGCAGTTCTTC. Translated: CASSLGDPVNNEQFF.

The CDR3 loop reads CASSPSPLGVRLAKNIQYF. For the CDR3, the DNA is TGTGCCAGCAGCCCTTCCCCTTTGGGGGTGCGGCTAGCCAAAAACATTCAGTACTTC. The rearrangement links TRBV4-2 to TRBJ2-4; tentatively, D is TRBD1 or TRBD2 (5 bases each). The CDR3 loop spans 19 amino acids. Germline assignment: CDR1 LGHNA and CDR2 YNFKEQ. V was clipped by 4 bases and J by 0 bases, with 22 bases between them.

This clone was detected only once. In the same sample, other DNA sequences code for this CDR3. V is TRBV9 and J is TRBJ2-1; D not certain. Trimming took 3 bases from V and 1 from J, leaving 8 bases between them. CDR1 and CDR2 from the germline V gene are SGDLS and YYNGEE. The CDR3 loop spans 14 amino acids. This CDR3 is CASSAGDSYNEQFF. In nucleotides, the CDR3 is TGTGCCAGCAGCGCTGGGGATTCCTACAATGAGCAGTTCTTC.

This clone showed up just a few times. This rearrangement joins TRBV5-1 to TRBJ2-1; TRBD1 agrees at 7 bases. The CDR3 contains 15 residues. Germline V gene lookup returns CDR1 SGHRS and CDR2 YFSETQ. V trimming: 2 bases; J trimming: 5 bases; junction bases outside the gene matches: 7. In nucleotides, the CDR3 is TGCGCCAGCAGCTTTAGACCAGGGGGAAACAATGAGCAGTTCTTC. Translation gives CASSFRPGGNNEQFF.

The gene calls are TRBV28 and TRBJ2-1, with D perhaps TRBD2 (5 bases). Looked up from germline, CDR1 is MDHEN and CDR2 is SYDVKM. Trimming took off 6 bases at V and 9 bases at J, with 15 bases between the two ends. CDR3 length: 13 amino acids. CDR3 protein: CASRLLASSEQFF. The DNA for the CDR3 is TGTGCCAGCAGGCTTCTAGCTTCCAGTGAGCAGTTCTTC.

V is TRBV6-5 and J is TRBJ1-5; tentatively, D is TRBD1 (5 bases). The germline V and J ends were trimmed by 4 bases and 4 bases, with 17 bases remaining between them. Per germline, CDR1 MNHEY and CDR2 SVGAGI. The CDR3 has 16 residues. In DNA, the CDR3 is TGTGCCAGCAGTTCACTAACGGGGCGAAGAAATCAGCCCCAGCATTTT. It is translated as CASSSLTGRRNQPQHF.

In its sample, this clone was seen a few times. This rearrangement joins TRBV6-1 to TRBJ2-7, with TRBD2 identical over 9 bases. This CDR3 has 16 residues. CDR1 MNHNS and CDR2 SASEGT come from the germline V gene. Trimming removed 2 bases from V and 4 bases from J; junction bases left unmatched: 9. The CDR3 here is CASSERASGVNYEQYF. In DNA form, the CDR3 reads TGTGCCAGCAGTGAAAGGGCTAGCGGGGTTAATTACGAGCAGTACTTC.

This chain connects TRBV6-2 or TRBV6-3 to TRBJ2-3; 9 bases map to TRBD2. CDR1 is MNHEY and CDR2 is SVGEGT in the germline V gene. The trim removed 4 bases at V and 6 bases at J, leaving 2 bases unmatched. The CDR3 is made up of 13 amino acids. The CDR3 bases are TGTGCCAGCAGTTTAGCGGGAGTGGATACGCAGTATTTT. This gives the protein CASSLAGVDTQYF.

The chain uses TRBV4-2 and TRBJ2-7, with 8 bases lining up with TRBD1. The CDR3 is 16 amino acids. Germline values: CDR1 LGHNA, CDR2 YNFKEQ. Trimming removed 0 bases from V and 2 bases from J; junction bases left unmatched: 6. The CDR3 is CASSQEGTGPTYEQYF. CDR3 DNA: TGTGCCAGCAGCCAAGAGGGGACAGGACCCACCTACGAGCAGTACTTC.